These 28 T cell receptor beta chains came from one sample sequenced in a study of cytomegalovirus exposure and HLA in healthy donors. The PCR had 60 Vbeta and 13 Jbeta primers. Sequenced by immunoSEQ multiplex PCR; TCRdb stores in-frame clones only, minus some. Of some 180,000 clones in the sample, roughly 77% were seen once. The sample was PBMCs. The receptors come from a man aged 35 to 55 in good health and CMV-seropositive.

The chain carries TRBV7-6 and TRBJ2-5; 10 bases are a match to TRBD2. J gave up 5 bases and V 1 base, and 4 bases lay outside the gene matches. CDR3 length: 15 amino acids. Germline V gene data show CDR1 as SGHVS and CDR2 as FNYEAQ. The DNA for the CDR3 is TGTGCCAGCAGCTTAGAAGCGGGAGGGCGTGAGACCCAGTACTTC. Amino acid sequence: CASSLEAGGRETQYF.

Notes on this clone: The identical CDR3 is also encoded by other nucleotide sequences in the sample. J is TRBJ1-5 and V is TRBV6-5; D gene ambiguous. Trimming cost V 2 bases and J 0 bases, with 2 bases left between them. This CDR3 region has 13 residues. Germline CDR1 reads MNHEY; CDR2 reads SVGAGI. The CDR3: CASSYRSNQPQHF. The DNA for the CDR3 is TGTGCCAGCAGTTACCGTAGCAATCAGCCCCAGCATTTT.

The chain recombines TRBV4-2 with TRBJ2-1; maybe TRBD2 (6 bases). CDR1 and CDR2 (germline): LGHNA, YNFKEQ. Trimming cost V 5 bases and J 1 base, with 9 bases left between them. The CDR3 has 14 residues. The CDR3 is CASSRSGSYNEQFF. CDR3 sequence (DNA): TGTGCCAGCAGCAGAAGCGGGTCCTACAATGAGCAGTTCTTC.

CDR3 coding DNA: TGCGCCAGCAGCTTGGGGTGGACAGGGTTCCATAATGAAAAACTGTTTTTT. Translated, it gives CASSLGWTGFHNEKLFF. V usage is TRBV5-1 and J usage is TRBJ1-4; TRBD1 matches 8 bases. Germline-derived CDR1 and CDR2 are SGHRS and YFSETQ. This CDR3 region has 17 residues. Germline trimming cut 0 bases from V and 4 bases from J; bases unmatched to any gene: 8.

CDR3 protein: CASTRNMNTEAFF. The DNA for the CDR3 is TGTGCCAGCACTAGGAACATGAACACTGAAGCTTTCTTT. This sequence joins TRBV7-9 and TRBJ1-1; no definite D call. The V end was cut by 7 bases, the J end by 0 bases, with 9 bases between. CDR1 and CDR2 from the germline V gene are SEHNR and FQNEAQ (reference sequence). The CDR3 is made up of 13 amino acids.

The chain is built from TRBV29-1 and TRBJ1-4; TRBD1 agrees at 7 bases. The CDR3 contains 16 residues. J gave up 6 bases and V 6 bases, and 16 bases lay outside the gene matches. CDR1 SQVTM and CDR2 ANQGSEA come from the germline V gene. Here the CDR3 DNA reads TGCAGCGTAGGGAGCCACAGGGGTACTCTTGATGAAAAACTGTTTTTT. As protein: CSVGSHRGTLDEKLFF.

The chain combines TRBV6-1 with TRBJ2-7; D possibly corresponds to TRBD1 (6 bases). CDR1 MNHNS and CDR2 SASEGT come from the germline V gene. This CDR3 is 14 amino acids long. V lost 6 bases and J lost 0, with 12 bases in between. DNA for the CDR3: TGTGCCAGCAGCGCCGGGACACACTCCTACGAGCAGTACTTC. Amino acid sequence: CASSAGTHSYEQYF.

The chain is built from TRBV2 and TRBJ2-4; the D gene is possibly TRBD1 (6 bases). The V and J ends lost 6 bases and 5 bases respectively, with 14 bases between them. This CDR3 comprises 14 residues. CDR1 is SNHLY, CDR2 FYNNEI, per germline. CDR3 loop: CASRGAQPENIQYF. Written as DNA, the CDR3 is TGTGCCAGCAGGGGGGCCCAACCTGAAAACATTCAGTACTTC.

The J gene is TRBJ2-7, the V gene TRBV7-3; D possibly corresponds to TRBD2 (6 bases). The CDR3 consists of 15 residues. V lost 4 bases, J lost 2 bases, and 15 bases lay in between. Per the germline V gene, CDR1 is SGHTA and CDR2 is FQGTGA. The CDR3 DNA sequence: TGTGCCAGCAGCTCCAACGGCGGGGTGGCCTACGAGCAGTACTTC. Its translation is CASSSNGGVAYEQYF.

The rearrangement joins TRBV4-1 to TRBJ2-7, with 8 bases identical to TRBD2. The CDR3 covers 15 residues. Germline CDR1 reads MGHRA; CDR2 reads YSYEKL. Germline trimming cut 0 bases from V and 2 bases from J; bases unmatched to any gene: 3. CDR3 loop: CASSQDGGGPYEQYF. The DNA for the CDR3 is TGCGCCAGCAGCCAAGACGGCGGGGGGCCCTACGAGCAGTACTTC.

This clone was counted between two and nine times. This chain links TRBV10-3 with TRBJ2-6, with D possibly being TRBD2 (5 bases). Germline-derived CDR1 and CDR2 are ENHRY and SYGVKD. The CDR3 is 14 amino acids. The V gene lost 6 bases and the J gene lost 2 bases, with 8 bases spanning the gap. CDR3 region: CAIRGSTGANVLTF. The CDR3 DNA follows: TGTGCCATCAGAGGGAGTACTGGGGCCAACGTCCTGACTTTC.

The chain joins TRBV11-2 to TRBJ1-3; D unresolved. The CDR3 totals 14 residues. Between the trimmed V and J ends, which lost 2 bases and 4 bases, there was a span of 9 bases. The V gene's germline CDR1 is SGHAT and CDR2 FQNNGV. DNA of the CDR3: TGTGCCAGCAGCTTATCTTACGGGGGAAACACCATATATTTT. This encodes CASSLSYGGNTIYF. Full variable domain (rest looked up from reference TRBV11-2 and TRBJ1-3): EAGVAQSPRYKIIEKRQSVAFWCNPISGHATLYWYQQILGQGPKLLIQFQNNGVVDDSQLPKDRFSAERLKGVDSTLKIQPAKLEDSAVYLCASSLSYGGNTIYFGEGSWLTVV.

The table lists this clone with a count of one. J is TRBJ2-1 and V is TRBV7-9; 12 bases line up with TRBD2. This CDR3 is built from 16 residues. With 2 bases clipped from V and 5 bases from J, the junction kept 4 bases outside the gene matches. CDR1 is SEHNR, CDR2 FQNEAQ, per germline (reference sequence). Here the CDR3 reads CASSLLRTSGDNEQFF. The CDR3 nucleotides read TGTGCCAGCAGCTTACTGAGGACTAGCGGGGACAATGAGCAGTTCTTC. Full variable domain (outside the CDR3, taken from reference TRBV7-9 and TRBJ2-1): DTGVSQNPRHKITKRGQNVTFRCDPISEHNRLYWYRQTLGQGPEFLTYFQNEAQLEKSRLLSDRFSAERPKGSFSTLEIQRTEQGDSAMYLCASSLLRTSGDNEQFFGPGTRLTVL.

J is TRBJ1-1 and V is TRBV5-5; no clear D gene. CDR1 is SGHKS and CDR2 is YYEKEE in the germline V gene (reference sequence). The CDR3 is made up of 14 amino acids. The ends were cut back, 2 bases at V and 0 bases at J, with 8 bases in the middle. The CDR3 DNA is TGTGCCAGCAGCTTCGGGAACATGAACACTGAAGCTTTCTTT. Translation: CASSFGNMNTEAFF.

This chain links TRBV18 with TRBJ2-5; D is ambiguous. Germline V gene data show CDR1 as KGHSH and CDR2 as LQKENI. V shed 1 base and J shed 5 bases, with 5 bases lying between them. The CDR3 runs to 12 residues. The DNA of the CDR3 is TGTGCCAGCTCACCACTAGAGGAGACCCAGTACTTC. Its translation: CASSPLEETQYF.

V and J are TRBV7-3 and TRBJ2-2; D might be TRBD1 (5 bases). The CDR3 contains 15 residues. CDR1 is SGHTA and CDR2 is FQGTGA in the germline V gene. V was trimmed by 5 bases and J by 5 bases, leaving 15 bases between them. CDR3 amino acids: CASSHSEKGTGELFF. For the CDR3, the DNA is TGTGCCAGCAGCCATTCTGAGAAGGGGACCGGGGAGCTGTTTTTT.

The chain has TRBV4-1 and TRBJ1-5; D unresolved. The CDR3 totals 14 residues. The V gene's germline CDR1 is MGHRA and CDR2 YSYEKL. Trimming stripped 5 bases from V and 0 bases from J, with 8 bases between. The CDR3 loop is CASSGEDSNQPQHF. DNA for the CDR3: TGCGCCAGCAGCGGCGAGGATAGCAATCAGCCCCAGCATTTT.

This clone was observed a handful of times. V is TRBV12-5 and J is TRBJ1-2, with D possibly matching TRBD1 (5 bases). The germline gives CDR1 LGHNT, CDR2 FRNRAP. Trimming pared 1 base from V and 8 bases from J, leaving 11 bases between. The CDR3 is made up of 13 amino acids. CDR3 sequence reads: CASGLAGVMGYTF. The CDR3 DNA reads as TGTGCTAGTGGTTTGGCGGGGGTGATGGGCTACACCTTC.

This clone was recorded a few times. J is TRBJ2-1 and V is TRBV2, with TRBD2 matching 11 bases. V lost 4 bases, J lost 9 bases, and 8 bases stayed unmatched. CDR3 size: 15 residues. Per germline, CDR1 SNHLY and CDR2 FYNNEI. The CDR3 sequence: CASSVLLAGGFEQFF. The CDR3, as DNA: TGTGCCAGCAGTGTGTTATTAGCGGGGGGGTTTGAGCAGTTCTTC.

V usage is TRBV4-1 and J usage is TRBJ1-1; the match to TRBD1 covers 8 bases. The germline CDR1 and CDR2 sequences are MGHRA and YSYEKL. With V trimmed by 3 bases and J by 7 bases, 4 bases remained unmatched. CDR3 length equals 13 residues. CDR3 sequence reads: CASSHADRGEAFF. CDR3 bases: TGCGCCAGCAGCCACGCCGACAGGGGTGAAGCTTTCTTT.

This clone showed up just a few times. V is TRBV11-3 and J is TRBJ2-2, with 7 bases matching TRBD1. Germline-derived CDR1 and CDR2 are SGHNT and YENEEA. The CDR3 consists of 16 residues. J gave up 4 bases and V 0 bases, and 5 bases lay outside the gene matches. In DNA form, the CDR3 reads TGTGCCAGCAGCTTAGATGTAGCAGGGGGCACCGGGGAGCTGTTTTTT. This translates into CASSLDVAGGTGELFF.

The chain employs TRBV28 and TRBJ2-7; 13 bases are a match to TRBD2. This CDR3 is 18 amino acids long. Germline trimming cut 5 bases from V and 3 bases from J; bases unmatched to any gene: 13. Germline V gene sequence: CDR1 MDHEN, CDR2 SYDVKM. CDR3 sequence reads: CASSRQAGLAGTFYEQYF. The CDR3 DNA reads TGTGCCAGCAGTAGACAGGCGGGACTAGCGGGAACTTTCTACGAGCAGTACTTC.

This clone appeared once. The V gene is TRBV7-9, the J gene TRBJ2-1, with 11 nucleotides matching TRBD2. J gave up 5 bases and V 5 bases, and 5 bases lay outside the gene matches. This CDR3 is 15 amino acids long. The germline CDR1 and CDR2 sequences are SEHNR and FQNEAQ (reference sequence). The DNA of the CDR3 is TGTGCCAGCAGCCAGAAGACTAGCGGGGACAATGAGCAGTTCTTC. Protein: CASSQKTSGDNEQFF.

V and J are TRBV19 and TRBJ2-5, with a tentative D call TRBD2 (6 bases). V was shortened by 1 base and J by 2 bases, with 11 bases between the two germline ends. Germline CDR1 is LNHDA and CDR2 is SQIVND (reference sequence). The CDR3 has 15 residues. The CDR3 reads CASSIGGAPQETQYF. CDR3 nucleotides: TGTGCCAGTAGTATAGGCGGGGCCCCTCAAGAGACCCAGTACTTC.

CDR3 loop: CATSRGVRGYSGNTIYF. The CDR3 DNA sequence: TGTGCCACCAGCAGAGGGGTCAGGGGCTACTCTGGAAACACCATATATTTT. V usage is TRBV15 and J usage is TRBJ1-3; maybe TRBD1 (6 bases). The V gene lost 1 base and the J gene lost 0 bases, with 13 bases spanning the gap. CDR1 and CDR2 (germline): LNHNV, YYDKDF (reference sequence). This CDR3 is built from 17 residues. Full variable domain (remainder filled in from reference TRBV15 and TRBJ1-3): DAMVIQNPRYQVTQFGKPVTLSCSQTLNHNVMYWYQQKSSQAPKLLFHYYDKDFNNEADTPDNFQSRRPNTSFCFLDIRSPGLGDTAMYLCATSRGVRGYSGNTIYFGEGSWLTVV.

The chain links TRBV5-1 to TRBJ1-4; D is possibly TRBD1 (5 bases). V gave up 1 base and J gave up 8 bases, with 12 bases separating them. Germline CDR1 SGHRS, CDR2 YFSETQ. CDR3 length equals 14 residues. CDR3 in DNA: TGCGCCAGCAGCTTGTTGGGGCAACCGGAAAAACTGTTTTTT. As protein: CASSLLGQPEKLFF.

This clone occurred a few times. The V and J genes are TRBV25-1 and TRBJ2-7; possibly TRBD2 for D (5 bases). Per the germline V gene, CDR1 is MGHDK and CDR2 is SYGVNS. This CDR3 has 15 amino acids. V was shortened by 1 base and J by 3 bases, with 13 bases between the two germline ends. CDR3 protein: CASSEFGADNYEQYF. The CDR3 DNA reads TGTGCCAGCAGTGAATTCGGAGCGGATAACTACGAGCAGTACTTC.

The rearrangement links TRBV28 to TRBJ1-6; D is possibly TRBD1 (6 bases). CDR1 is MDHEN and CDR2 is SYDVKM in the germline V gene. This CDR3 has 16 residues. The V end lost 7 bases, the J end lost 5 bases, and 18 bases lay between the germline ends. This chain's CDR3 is CASIPRGRGHNSPLHF. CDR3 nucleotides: TGTGCCAGCATCCCCAGGGGCAGGGGCCATAATTCACCCCTCCACTTT.